This T cell receptor beta chain came from a study of immune evolution from preneoplasia to lung adenocarcinoma. Findings and limits, study-wide: Normal lung had the highest top T cell clone frequencies. T cell clonality was higher in KRAS-mutant than EGFR-mutant or wild-type nodules.

CDR1 is GTSNPN, CDR2 SVGIG, per germline (reference sequence). Trimming left V 2 bases short and J 6 bases short, with 14 bases between. The CDR3 has 13 amino acids. The assay was immunoSEQ multiplex PCR, and TCRdb's table has in-frame clones only and misses some. The sample shows under 6,000 clones, under 85% of them seen only once. A note on this clone: No antigen is known for it.

Patients had resection in Japan or China between about 2014 and 2017. After pathologic assessment, macro-dissection selected premalignant or tumor cells for extraction. V usage is TRBV30 and J usage is TRBJ2-7, with D uncertain. Sequenced: FFPE minimally invasive lung adenocarcinoma tissue. This receptor was identified in a person aged 60-79 years with lung adenocarcinoma. The CDR3 is CAWSKSASGEQYF. The CDR3 nucleotides are TGTGCCTGGAGTAAAAGCGCCTCGGGCGAGCAGTACTTC.